These 22 T cell receptor beta chains originate from one sample sequenced in a study of T cells after yellow fever vaccination. TCRdb reprocessed the 5' RACE reads via MiXCR and lists one record per CDR3 protein. Among some 400,000 distinct CDR3 sequences, 6.2% were seen once, and the ten largest hold about 15%. The sequencing used PBMCs, collected 5 days after the yellow fever booster vaccination. The receptors were sampled from a man aged 25 to 40 who received the YFV17D yellow fever vaccine.

This clonotype was seen many times. The genes are TRBV7-9 and TRBJ1-6; TRBD1 aligns across 7 bases. The length of the CDR3 is 15 residues. With V trimmed by 4 bases and J by 10 bases, 10 bases remained unmatched. CDR1 and CDR2 from the germline V gene are SEHNR and FQNEAQ (reference sequence). The CDR3 sequence is CASSSPTGIYSPLHF. The CDR3 DNA is TGTGCCAGCAGCTCACCGACAGGGATTTACTCACCCCTCCACTTT.

This clonotype was recorded a few times. This chain joins TRBV20-1 and TRBJ2-2; 9 nucleotides agree with TRBD2. The J segment lost 2 bases and the V segment lost 0 bases, leaving 7 bases of the junction unmatched. The CDR3 is made up of 17 amino acids. Germline V gene data show CDR1 as DFQATT and CDR2 as SNEGSKA (reference sequence). CDR3 sequence: CSARDPRTSANTGELFF. The CDR3 DNA sequence: TGCAGTGCTAGAGATCCTAGGACTAGCGCCAACACCGGGGAGCTGTTTTTT.

At least ten counts were recorded for this clonotype. This rearrangement joins TRBV12-3 or TRBV12-4 to TRBJ2-1; 9 nucleotides agree with TRBD2. CDR3 size: 14 residues. The trim removed 7 bases at V and 7 bases at J, leaving 8 bases unmatched. The CDR3 loop reads CASTRAGGSNEQFF. CDR3 nucleotides: TGTGCCAGCACCCGCGCGGGAGGGAGTAATGAGCAGTTCTTC.

This chain's CDR3 is CASSLSGSEFNEQFF. CDR3 DNA: TGTGCCAGCAGCTTATCCGGGAGTGAGTTCAATGAGCAGTTCTTC. V is TRBV7-9 and J is TRBJ2-1; weak D call: TRBD2 (6 bases). CDR1 and CDR2 from the germline V gene are SEHNR and FQNEAQ (reference sequence). CDR3 size: 15 residues. V was clipped by 2 bases and J by 6 bases, with 14 bases between them.

CDR3 protein: CASSSSDRGATDTQYF. Written as DNA, the CDR3 is TGTGCCAGCAGTTCCTCCGACAGGGGAGCTACAGATACGCAGTATTTT. The V gene is TRBV12-3 or TRBV12-4, the J gene TRBJ2-3, with TRBD1 identical over 8 bases. The CDR3 spans 16 residues. Trimming cost V 4 bases and J 3 bases; bases outside gene matches: 9.

This clonotype showed up just a few times. The V and J genes are TRBV20-1 and TRBJ2-1; 13 bases map to TRBD2. CDR3 length equals 21 residues. V gave up 5 bases and J gave up 8 bases; unmatched junction bases: 27. CDR1 is DFQATT and CDR2 is SNEGSKA in the germline V gene (reference sequence). CDR3 sequence reads: CSAPGLAGARSGIRMGDEQFF. The CDR3 DNA follows: TGCAGTGCTCCAGGACTAGCGGGGGCCCGTTCGGGCATACGAATGGGCGATGAGCAGTTCTTC.

This clonotype was observed a few times. V gene TRBV11-3 combines with J gene TRBJ2-2; D possibly matches TRBD1 or TRBD2 (5 bases each). Germline V CDR1 and CDR2: SGHNT, YENEEA. The V and J ends lost 6 bases and 7 bases respectively, with 12 bases between them. The CDR3 spans 13 residues. The CDR3 protein is CASRGDAGGELFF. CDR3 coding DNA: TGTGCCAGCAGGGGGGACGCCGGCGGGGAGCTGTTTTTT.

This chain joins TRBV19 and TRBJ2-1, with 9 bases lining up with TRBD2. J gave up 7 bases and V 6 bases, and 10 bases lay outside the gene matches. There are 15 residues in the CDR3. Germline-derived CDR1 and CDR2 are LNHDA and SQIVND (reference sequence). As DNA, the CDR3 is TGTGCCAGTAGCAAGGCCGGGACTAGCAGAAATGAGCAGTTCTTC. Translation: CASSKAGTSRNEQFF.

J is TRBJ2-3 and V is TRBV5-1; D uncertain. The V end was cut by 0 bases, the J end by 3 bases, with 11 bases between. The CDR3 is 15 amino acids. The V gene's germline CDR1 is SGHRS and CDR2 YFSETQ. This CDR3 is CASSLATASTDTQYF. The CDR3 DNA is TGCGCCAGCAGCTTGGCTACGGCTTCGACAGATACGCAGTATTTT.

This clonotype showed up many times. The chain combines TRBV9 with TRBJ2-7, with D perhaps TRBD2 (6 bases). Germline CDR1 and CDR2: SGDLS and YYNGEE. V was cut by 0 bases and J by 0 bases, with 10 bases left in between. The CDR3 covers 15 residues. CDR3 in amino acids: CASSVAAGPSYEQYF. In nucleotides, the CDR3 is TGTGCCAGCAGCGTAGCGGCGGGACCCTCCTACGAGCAGTACTTC.

The sample holds a few counts of this clonotype. J is TRBJ2-7 and V is TRBV7-2; 8 bases are a match to TRBD1. CDR3 length: 14 residues. Germline CDR1 reads SGHTA; CDR2 reads FQGNSA. Unmatched junction bases numbered 5, after V lost 5 bases and J lost 2 bases. CDR3 amino acids: CASSTHRGAYEQYF. The CDR3 nucleotides are TGTGCCAGCAGCACCCACAGGGGGGCCTACGAGCAGTACTTC.

The V call is TRBV12-5, the J call TRBJ2-5; D is uncertain. Germline lookup yields CDR1 LGHNT and CDR2 FRNRAP. The length of the CDR3 is 12 residues. V lost 2 bases and J lost 5, with 6 bases in between. DNA for the CDR3: TGTGCTAGTGGTTTGCTAGGGGAGACCCAGTACTTC. It translates to CASGLLGETQYF.

This clonotype was counted between two and nine times. The chain recombines TRBV5-1 with TRBJ1-3; D is uncertain. The ends were cut back, 1 base at V and 0 bases at J, with 8 bases in the middle. Germline loops: CDR1 SGHRS, CDR2 YFSETQ. The CDR3 covers 15 residues. The CDR3: CASSLMGGSGNTIYF. CDR3 DNA: TGCGCCAGCAGCTTGATGGGCGGCTCTGGAAACACCATATATTTT.

The sample holds a few counts of this clonotype. The chain couples TRBV15 to TRBJ2-1, with 14 bases matching TRBD2. Unmatched junction bases numbered 20, after V lost 7 bases and J lost 3 bases. This CDR3 has 21 amino acids. Per the germline V gene, CDR1 is LNHNV and CDR2 is YYDKDF (reference sequence). CDR3 loop: CATKSGLRLAGGPRGYNEQFF. The DNA for the CDR3 is TGTGCCACCAAATCGGGACTCCGACTAGCGGGAGGGCCCCGGGGCTACAATGAGCAGTTCTTC.

The rearrangement links TRBV20-1 to TRBJ2-7, with D uncertain. V was shortened by 5 bases and J by 2 bases, with 7 bases between the two germline ends. The CDR3 length is 11 residues. Germline lookup yields CDR1 DFQATT and CDR2 SNEGSKA (reference sequence). The CDR3 loop reads CSAAFPYEQYF. CDR3 nucleotides: TGCAGTGCTGCCTTCCCCTACGAGCAGTACTTC.

This clonotype was counted between two and nine times. The chain is built from TRBV11-2 and TRBJ1-6; weak D call: TRBD1 (5 bases). CDR1 is SGHAT, CDR2 FQNNGV, per germline. The ends were cut back, 0 bases at V and 7 bases at J, with 19 bases in the middle. The CDR3 extends over 18 amino acids. The CDR3 coding sequence is TGTGCCAGCAGCTTAGAGAGGGAACGGGGCCAACGGAATTCACCCCTCCACTTT. The encoded protein is CASSLERERGQRNSPLHF.

The chain employs TRBV6-5 and TRBJ2-1, with D perhaps matching TRBD2 (5 bases). This CDR3 is built from 11 residues. CDR1 MNHEY and CDR2 SVGAGI come from the germline V gene. V gave up 2 bases and J gave up 14 bases, with 10 bases separating them. The CDR3 DNA reads as TGTGCCAGCAGTTACCCCAGCGGAAAGTTCTTC. Translating gives CASSYPSGKFF.

This clonotype occurred a few times. The chain has TRBV5-4 and TRBJ2-1; 9 nucleotides line up with TRBD2. The junction had 8 bases not matched to a gene; V was cut back by 0 bases and J by 7 bases. The length of the CDR3 is 16 residues. Per the germline V gene, CDR1 is SGHNT and CDR2 is YYREEE (reference sequence). The CDR3 loop reads CASSLEALAGSNEQFF. CDR3 sequence (DNA): TGTGCCAGCAGCTTGGAGGCCCTAGCGGGATCGAATGAGCAGTTCTTC.

This clonotype was seen a handful of times. This chain links TRBV30 with TRBJ2-7, with 7 bases identical to TRBD2. The J segment lost 3 bases and the V segment lost 5 bases, leaving 10 bases of the junction unmatched. CDR1 and CDR2 (germline): GTSNPN, SVGIG (reference sequence). The CDR3 has 14 amino acids. Here the CDR3 reads CAWGFISGHYEQYF. The CDR3 DNA follows: TGTGCCTGGGGATTTATTAGCGGGCACTACGAGCAGTACTTC.

This clonotype was found many times. The V and J genes are TRBV12-3 or TRBV12-4 and TRBJ2-2; TRBD2 might be the D (6 bases). Trimming took 7 bases from V and 1 from J, leaving 13 bases between them. This CDR3 has 15 amino acids. DNA of the CDR3: TGTGCCAGCAACTCTCGGGAGTGGAACACCGGGGAGCTGTTTTTT. It encodes CASNSREWNTGELFF.

This chain links TRBV20-1 with TRBJ1-1, with TRBD1 as a possible D gene (5 bases). The germline V gene encodes CDR1 DFQATT and CDR2 SNEGSKA (reference sequence). The CDR3 has 13 amino acids. Trimming left V 1 base short and J 5 bases short, with 11 bases between. In nucleotides, the CDR3 is TGCAGTGCTAGAGTCAGGGTTCATACTGAAGCTTTCTTT. It codes for CSARVRVHTEAFF.

This clonotype was counted many times. The chain has TRBV7-2 and TRBJ2-7, with D perhaps matching TRBD2 (5 bases). Trimming removed 3 bases at V and 5 bases at J, with 20 bases between. The CDR3 sequence is 16 residues long. CDR1 and CDR2 (germline): SGHTA, FQGNSA. The CDR3 protein is CASSFYGIPPGNEQYF. Written as DNA, the CDR3 is TGTGCCAGCAGCTTCTACGGGATCCCGCCAGGCAACGAGCAGTACTTC.